These 20 T cell receptor beta chains came from one sample sequenced in a study of PD-1 blockade in mismatch repair-deficient tumors. Profiled with immunoSEQ multiplex PCR; TCRdb holds only in-frame clones, not every one. The sample comprises some 85,000 clones, roughly 80% of which are singletons, and less than 6% rests with the top ten. The sequencing used peripheral blood, collected 44 weeks after starting pembrolizumab. These receptors were taken from an adult with mismatch repair-deficient cancer.

The V call is TRBV11-2, the J call TRBJ2-1, with 9 bases that match TRBD2. The CDR3 consists of 16 residues. The V gene's germline CDR1 is SGHAT and CDR2 FQNNGV. V trimming: 4 bases; J trimming: 8 bases; junction bases outside the gene matches: 12. The CDR3 reads CASSSPRKREADEQFF. The CDR3 nucleotides are TGTGCCAGCAGCTCTCCCAGGAAGCGGGAGGCCGATGAGCAGTTCTTC.

J is TRBJ2-7 and V is TRBV5-6, with TRBD2 identical over 13 bases. Germline V lookup: CDR1 SGHDT, CDR2 YYEEEE. There are 17 residues in the CDR3. The V and J ends lost 3 bases and 1 base, in that order; junction bases with no gene match: 7. In DNA form, the CDR3 reads TGTGCCAGCAGCTCCACCGGACTAGCGGGAGTTTCCTACGAGCAGTACTTC. Its protein product is CASSSTGLAGVSYEQYF.

This chain joins TRBV7-2 and TRBJ2-3; D gene unclear. The germline gives CDR1 SGHTA, CDR2 FQGNSA. The CDR3 is made up of 15 amino acids. The V end lost 4 bases, the J end lost 1 base, and 12 bases lay between the germline ends. The CDR3 reads CASSSTGARTDTQYF. Written as DNA, the CDR3 is TGTGCCAGCAGCTCCACGGGCGCTCGCACAGATACGCAGTATTTT.

The V call is TRBV2, the J call TRBJ2-5; TRBD2 matches at 12 bases. Germline V CDR1 and CDR2: SNHLY, FYNNEI. V lost 10 bases, J lost 5 bases, and 11 bases stayed unmatched. The CDR3 is 15 residues long. The CDR3 is CATGLAGNVRETQYF. In DNA form, the CDR3 reads TGTGCCACTGGACTAGCGGGGAATGTACGGGAGACCCAGTACTTC.

V is TRBV27 and J is TRBJ1-5; unclear D gene. CDR1 is MNHEY, CDR2 SMNVEV, per germline (reference sequence). Deletions cut 9 bases from V and 9 bases from J, with 18 bases between. This CDR3 has 13 amino acids. CDR3 amino acids: CARTMVGLRPQHF. DNA for the CDR3: TGTGCCAGGACCATGGTGGGTTTAAGGCCCCAGCATTTT.

The chain employs TRBV19 and TRBJ1-1; unclear D gene. The CDR3 sequence is 14 residues long. Germline V gives CDR1 LNHDA, CDR2 SQIVND (reference sequence). V gave up 3 bases and J gave up 1 base, with 9 bases separating them. DNA for the CDR3: TGTGCCAGTAGTATTTGGCCAGGGAACACTGAAGCTTTCTTT. This codes for CASSIWPGNTEAFF.

In this sample, this clone turned up a few times. This chain links TRBV29-1 with TRBJ1-2; D might be TRBD1 (5 bases). The germline V and J ends were trimmed by 4 bases and 4 bases, with 13 bases remaining between them. The germline V gene encodes CDR1 SQVTM and CDR2 ANQGSEA. The CDR3 length is 13 residues. The CDR3 loop is CSVVFSGGYGYTF. As DNA, the CDR3 is TGCAGCGTTGTCTTTTCTGGGGGCTATGGCTACACCTTC.

CDR3: CAWRRGGTSTDTQYF. As DNA, the CDR3 is TGTGCCTGGAGGCGCGGGGGGACGAGCACAGATACGCAGTATTTT. This rearrangement joins TRBV30 to TRBJ2-3, with 8 bases aligning to TRBD2. The CDR3 runs 15 residues. Trimming removed 3 bases from V and 0 bases from J; junction bases left unmatched: 5. From germline, CDR1 is GTSNPN and CDR2 SVGIG (reference sequence).

J is TRBJ1-1 and V is TRBV30; D is uncertain. The germline V and J ends were trimmed by 5 bases and 1 base, with 2 bases remaining between them. Germline CDR1 and CDR2: GTSNPN and SVGIG (reference sequence). The CDR3 length is 10 residues. This chain's CDR3 is CAWGNTEAFF. The CDR3 DNA sequence: TGTGCCTGGGGGAACACTGAAGCTTTCTTT.

The rearrangement links TRBV6-5 to TRBJ2-1, with 10 bases fitting TRBD2. CDR1 and CDR2 (germline): MNHEY, SVGAGI. The CDR3 loop spans 16 amino acids. Unmatched junction bases numbered 9, after V lost 2 bases and J lost 8 bases. The CDR3 is CASSYGLLAGTDEQFF. CDR3 nucleotides: TGTGCCAGCAGTTACGGGTTACTAGCGGGAACCGATGAGCAGTTCTTC.

The rearrangement joins TRBV14 to TRBJ2-7, with 7 bases matching TRBD2. Germline-derived CDR1 and CDR2 are SGHDN and FVKESK. This CDR3 region has 14 residues. J was trimmed by 6 bases and V by 3 bases; bases with no gene match: 8. As DNA, the CDR3 is TGTGCCAGCAGCCAGCTTTTACCGGGGGGCGAGCAGTACTTC. It is translated as CASSQLLPGGEQYF.

V and J are TRBV7-3 and TRBJ2-1, with D perhaps TRBD1 (7 bases). Per germline, CDR1 SGHTA and CDR2 FQGTGA. Trimming left V 4 bases short and J 10 bases short, with 17 bases between. This CDR3 spans 14 amino acids. The CDR3 here is CASSSSNQGGEQFF. CDR3 DNA sequence: TGTGCCAGCAGCTCCTCGAACCAGGGGGGAGAGCAGTTCTTC.

The V gene is TRBV7-2, the J gene TRBJ1-2, with D hard to call. This CDR3 comprises 15 residues. Between the trimmed V and J ends, which lost 4 bases and 8 bases, there was a span of 20 bases. The germline V gene has CDR1 SGHTA and CDR2 FQGNSA. CDR3 bases: TGTGCCAGCAGCTCCCCTAGGGCCGTAGAGAGAGGCTACACCTTC. This gives the protein CASSSPRAVERGYTF.

The chain uses TRBV11-3 and TRBJ2-4; D is uncertain. The germline gives CDR1 SGHNT, CDR2 YENEEA. There are 13 residues in the CDR3. Deletions cut 0 bases from V and 6 bases from J, with 6 bases between. The CDR3 loop is CASSLDQRNIQYF. The CDR3 DNA reads TGTGCCAGCAGCTTAGATCAGAGAAACATTCAGTACTTC.

This chain uses TRBV7-9 with TRBJ1-4; 7 nucleotides match TRBD1. Unmatched junction bases numbered 13, after V lost 5 bases and J lost 1 base. Per the germline V gene, CDR1 is SEHNR and CDR2 is FQNEAQ (reference sequence). CDR3 size: 18 residues. The CDR3 DNA is TGTGCCAGCAGCCCACCTTTGAGGGGGCCGGGAACTAATGAAAAACTGTTTTTT. Translation: CASSPPLRGPGTNEKLFF. The variable domain in full, completed from reference TRBV7-9 and TRBJ1-4, reads DTGVSQNPRHKITKRGQNVTFRCDPISEHNRLYWYRQTLGQGPEFLTYFQNEAQLEKSRLLSDRFSAERPKGSFSTLEIQRTEQGDSAMYLCASSPPLRGPGTNEKLFFGSGTQLSVL.

The V call is TRBV5-1, the J call TRBJ2-3; a weak D match, TRBD2 (5 bases). The CDR3 runs to 14 residues. The germline V gene has CDR1 SGHRS and CDR2 YFSETQ. Trimming cost V 2 bases and J 4 bases, with 11 bases left between them. CDR3 residues: CASSFRASSDTQYF. The CDR3 DNA follows: TGCGCCAGCAGCTTTAGGGCTAGCTCAGATACGCAGTATTTT.

The chain carries TRBV5-1 and TRBJ1-5, with D possibly TRBD1 on 6 matching bases. V gave up 2 bases and J gave up 5 bases, with 8 bases separating them. There are 13 residues in the CDR3. Germline-derived CDR1 and CDR2 are SGHRS and YFSETQ. This CDR3 is CASSLQGDQPQHF. The CDR3 nucleotides are TGCGCCAGCAGCTTACAGGGAGATCAGCCCCAGCATTTT. Drawing the rest from reference TRBV5-1 and TRBJ1-5, the complete variable domain is KAGVTQTPRYLIKTRGQQVTLSCSPISGHRSVSWYQQTPGQGLQFLFEYFSETQRNKGNFPGRFSGRQFSNSRSEMNVSTLELGDSALYLCASSLQGDQPQHFGDGTRLSIL.

This sequence joins TRBV7-8 and TRBJ1-5, with D maybe TRBD1 (6 bases). The V and J ends lost 6 bases and 0 bases respectively, with 12 bases between them. Germline CDR1 is SGHVS and CDR2 is FQNEAQ. The CDR3 length is 15 residues. The CDR3 DNA reads as TGTGCCAGCAGACAGTGGACAGATAGCAATCAGCCCCAGCATTTT. This encodes CASRQWTDSNQPQHF.

The rearrangement links TRBV2 to TRBJ1-2; TRBD1 aligns across 9 bases. Germline V lookup: CDR1 SNHLY, CDR2 FYNNEI. This CDR3 spans 17 amino acids. With V trimmed by 4 bases and J by 8 bases, 17 bases remained unmatched. In DNA, the CDR3 is TGTGCCAGCAGTGTTTTCCAGGGACAGGGAATTCATACGGGCTACACCTTC. Translating it yields CASSVFQGQGIHTGYTF.

The genes are TRBV7-3 and TRBJ2-1, with D possibly matching TRBD1 (5 bases). In germline, CDR1 is SGHTA, CDR2 FQGTGA. The germline V and J ends were trimmed by 6 bases and 0 bases, with 12 bases remaining between them. This CDR3 comprises 15 residues. The CDR3 region is CASSSRQGSYNEQFF. CDR3 coding DNA: TGTGCCAGCAGTAGCAGGCAGGGCTCCTACAATGAGCAGTTCTTC.